These 13 T cell receptor beta chains originate from one sample sequenced in a study of tumor-infiltrating lymphocytes in glioblastoma multiforme. Three nested ARM-PCR rounds with V-beta and C-beta primers built TCRB libraries. TCRdb re-derived calls from the multiplex PCR reads in MiXCR, one entry per CDR3 protein. The data show fewer than 15,000 distinct CDR3 sequences, with over 55% seen just once and 40% to 55% held by the top ten. The sample consisted of brain tumor tissue. The receptors derive from a male donor with glioblastoma.

This clonotype was detected a few times. The chain combines TRBV11-2 with TRBJ2-1; no reliable D call. Germline V gives CDR1 SGHAT, CDR2 FQNNGV. V lost 8 bases, J lost 4 bases, and 6 bases lay in between. The CDR3 totals 11 residues. For the CDR3, the DNA is TGTGCCAGCGGATTATACAATGAGCAGTTCTTC. Amino acids: CASGLYNEQFF.

This clonotype has more than one count but fewer than ten. The chain recombines TRBV5-4 with TRBJ1-4, with no clear D. The CDR3 consists of 15 residues. The V gene lost 4 bases and the J gene lost 4 bases, with 14 bases spanning the gap. Germline V gene data show CDR1 as SGHNT and CDR2 as YYREEE (reference sequence). CDR3 residues: CASSANRNVNEKLFF. CDR3 nucleotides: TGTGCCAGCAGCGCTAACCGGAATGTTAATGAAAAACTGTTTTTT.

This clonotype was detected only once. One end of the junction is discordant with germline, which a read error may explain. The chain links TRBV11-2 to TRBJ2-3; 11 bases are a match to TRBD2. The CDR3 loop spans 16 amino acids. Per the germline V gene, CDR1 is SGHAT and CDR2 is FQNNGV. CDR3 sequence: CASRFGTSGFTDAQYF. The CDR3 DNA is TGTGCCAGCAGATTCGGGACTAGCGGCTTCACAGATGCGCAATATTTT. The entire variable domain, with the rest obtained from reference TRBV11-2 and TRBJ2-3, is as follows: EAGVAQSPRYKIIEKRQSVAFWCNPISGHATLYWYQQILGQGPKLLIQFQNNGVVDDSQLPKDRFSAERLKGVDSTLKIQPAKLEDSAVYLCASRFGTSGFTDAQYFGPGTRLTVL.

A few counts support this clonotype. A much larger clone is a single base away; this may be a read error. This chain joins TRBV28 and TRBJ2-7, with D possibly being TRBD1 (5 bases). Germline CDR1 is MDHEN and CDR2 is SYDVKM. The CDR3 runs 15 residues. The CDR3: CVSTTGEASSYEQYF. Here the CDR3 DNA reads TGTGTCAGCACCACAGGAGAGGCCAGCTCCTACGAGCAGTACTTC.

A word on this clonotype: At one end the junction does not follow the germline gene, possibly because of a read error. This sequence joins TRBV6-1 and TRBJ2-7; the D is unclear. From germline, CDR1 is MNHNS and CDR2 SASEGT. CDR3 size: 12 residues. CDR3 residues: CASNGDGYEQYF. The CDR3 bases are TGTGCGAGCAACGGAGACGGTTACGAGCAGTATTTC.

The chain has TRBV11-2 and TRBJ2-7, with 9 positions matching TRBD2. The V gene end was trimmed by 3 bases and the J gene end by 5 bases; junction bases not matched to a gene: 5. Germline loops: CDR1 SGHAT, CDR2 FQNNGV. The CDR3 covers 14 residues. As DNA, the CDR3 is TGTGCCAGCAGCTTTAGCGGGGGCCTCAACGAGCAGTACTTC. Translation gives CASSFSGGLNEQYF.

The CDR3: CASSEHRTGGNTIYF. The CDR3, as DNA: TGCGCCAGCAGTGAACACCGGACAGGGGGAAACACCATATATTTT. The V gene is TRBV10-2, the J gene TRBJ1-3; 8 bases map to TRBD1. V shed 3 bases and J 4 bases; nucleotides not matched to a gene: 5. This CDR3 contains 15 residues. Germline assignment: CDR1 WSHSY and CDR2 SAAADI.

This chain uses TRBV28 with TRBJ2-3, with D perhaps matching TRBD2 (6 bases). The CDR3 spans 16 residues. V dropped 4 bases and J dropped 0 bases, with 14 bases sitting between them. Per germline, CDR1 MDHEN and CDR2 SYDVKM. The CDR3 spells CASSSLARESTDTQYF. The DNA for the CDR3 is TGTGCCAGCAGTTCTCTAGCGAGAGAGAGCACAGATACGCAGTATTTT.

Concerning this clonotype itself: Mismatch with germline at one junction end may stem from a read error. The rearrangement links TRBV11-2 to TRBJ2-7, with D perhaps assigned TRBD1 or TRBD2 (6 bases each). Per germline, CDR1 SGHAT and CDR2 FQNNGV. This CDR3 has 15 amino acids. The chain's CDR3 is CASSSTGGGTYEQYF. Written as DNA, the CDR3 is TGTGCCAGCAGTTCCACAGGAGGGGGAACGTACGAACAGTACTTC.

The chain employs TRBV28 and TRBJ2-7; 7 bases fit TRBD2. V gave up 7 bases and J gave up 5 bases; unmatched junction bases: 8. Germline CDR1 is MDHEN and CDR2 is SYDVKM. This CDR3 contains 13 residues. The CDR3: CASTTGGVHEQYF. CDR3 sequence (DNA): TGTGCCAGCACGACGGGAGGTGTCCACGAGCAGTACTTC.

Of note for this clonotype: The junction differs from germline at one of its ends, possibly a read error. The chain joins TRBV29-1 to TRBJ1-1; no clear D gene. The CDR3 extends over 14 amino acids. Germline V gene sequence: CDR1 SQVTM, CDR2 ANQGSEA. CDR3 nucleotides: TGCAGCGTGGTTGGCTGGCAGGCGAACTCTGAAGCTTTCTTT. Translating it yields CSVVGWQANSEAFF.

CDR3 bases: TGCAGTGCTACATTAGCGGGAGGGCCTTACAATGAGCAGTTCTTC. As protein: CSATLAGGPYNEQFF. The chain joins TRBV20-1 to TRBJ2-1; TRBD2 matches 11 bases. The CDR3 covers 15 residues. The trim removed 4 bases at V and 4 bases at J, leaving 6 bases unmatched. Germline lookup yields CDR1 DFQATT and CDR2 SNEGSKA (reference sequence).

This clonotype has just a few counts. This chain uses TRBV29-1 with TRBJ2-1, with a tentative D call TRBD1 (6 bases). The CDR3 runs 15 residues. Trimming cost V 4 bases and J 3 bases, with 16 bases left between them. CDR1 and CDR2 from the germline V gene are SQVTM and ANQGSEA. CDR3 nucleotides: TGCAGCGTTGCTTTGGGGGCACTCGTCTACAATGAGCAGTTCTTC. The encoded protein is CSVALGALVYNEQFF.